This T cell receptor beta chain was sequenced during a study of cytomegalovirus exposure and HLA in healthy donors. Points from the study as a whole: In a later analysis, across HLA loci, associated TCR counts were highest for DRB1, lowest for HLA-C.

About this clone itself: Antigen unknown.

The PCR had 60 Vbeta and 13 Jbeta primers. The protocol was immunoSEQ multiplex PCR, while the TCRdb copy is restricted to in-frame clones and leaves out a portion. Of a few hundred thousand clones in the sample, 80% are singletons; the top ten hold about 0.3%. This CDR3 has 12 residues. The chain joins TRBV12-1 to TRBJ1-2; the table's D gene call, TRBD1, was not cross checked with the DNA. TRBV12-1 is classified as a pseudogene. Material: PBMCs. The receptor comes from a girl aged 2 to 9 in good health and CMV-seronegative. The CDR3 DNA follows: TGTGCCAGCAACTTGAGACAGGGGTTGAGCACCTTC. Protein product: CASNLRQGLSTF.